This paragraph reports one TCR beta chain. Its antigen is not identified. A junction boundary mismatches the germline segment, possibly from a read error. Germline loops: CDR1 MNHNY, CDR2 SVGAGI (reference sequence). The CDR3 has 15 amino acids. This entry comes from a study of post-analysis software for immune sequencing data. Study-wide results and limits: When compared against controls, multiple sclerosis patients showed significantly lower normalized Chao1 diversity. Strong co-clustering by F measure linked samples that shared a preparation batch. Roughly 5 TRBV segments were significantly more frequent in patients than in controls. TRBV5-6, TRBV5-1 and TRBV20-1 were among these segments.

The TCR beta cDNA libraries contained unique molecular identifiers. TCRdb redid the calling of the PCR reads with MiXCR, one entry per CDR3 protein. This sample has 400,000 to 500,000 distinct CDR3 sequences, with approximately 38% found just once. The receptor's source is a girl aged 2-15 years with multiple sclerosis. Sequenced input: blood. The J gene is TRBJ2-5, the V gene TRBV6-6; 9 nucleotides agree with TRBD2. The CDR3 here is CASSYSLAGQESQYF. CDR3 nucleotides: TGTGCCAGCAGTTACTCCCTAGCGGGGCAAGAGTCCCAGTACTTC.